The 20 T cell receptor beta chains given below trace back to one sample, sequenced in a study of CD8+CD57+ T cells in acquired aplastic anemia. Genomic DNA was employed as the template in profiling TCR beta VDJ and CDR3. Via MiXCR, TCRdb re-called the reads, giving one row per CDR3 protein. The sample records some 220,000 distinct CDR3 sequences, 30% to 35% being singletons. The sequenced sample consisted of sorted CD4+, CD8+, or CD8+CD57+ T cells (not recorded which) from PBMCs. The receptors shown here come from a human donor in good health, serving as a control.

This clonotype showed up many times. This chain joins TRBV24-1 and TRBJ2-3, with TRBD1 matching 7 bases. Germline loops: CDR1 KGHDR, CDR2 SFDVKD. V dropped 3 bases and J dropped 1; count of bases not matched to a gene: 0. The CDR3 covers 14 residues. CDR3 DNA sequence: TGTGCCACCAGTGATACAGGGGGCACAGATACGCAGTATTTT. Translation: CATSDTGGTDTQYF.

This clonotype has at least ten counts. The chain couples TRBV25-1 to TRBJ1-2, with D perhaps matching TRBD1 (6 bases). The V gene's germline CDR1 is MGHDK and CDR2 SYGVNS. Trimming shortened V by 6 bases and J by 1 base, and 18 bases separated the two germline ends. This CDR3 spans 16 amino acids. The DNA of the CDR3 is TGTGCCAGCAGCGGGCCGGGGACAACAAGTAACTATGGCTACACCTTC. This sequence encodes CASSGPGTTSNYGYTF.

The table lists this clonotype with many counts. The chain has TRBV11-2 and TRBJ2-7, with no clear D. Between the trimmed V and J ends, which lost 1 base and 6 bases, there was a span of 25 bases. This CDR3 has 18 amino acids. The V gene's germline CDR1 is SGHAT and CDR2 FQNNGV. The CDR3, as DNA: TGTGCCAGCAGCTTAGTTTCCCCGGCGGCCGTCCCGCTTTCCGAGCAGTACTTC. It yields the protein CASSLVSPAAVPLSEQYF.

The chain has TRBV5-4 and TRBJ1-1, with D perhaps TRBD1 (5 bases). With 1 base removed from V and 3 bases from J, the gap between germline ends came to 13 bases. The V gene's germline CDR1 is SGHNT and CDR2 YYREEE (reference sequence). The CDR3 runs 15 residues. CDR3 sequence: CASSLLTAGDTEAFF. DNA of the CDR3: TGTGCCAGCAGCTTGTTGACAGCTGGAGACACTGAAGCTTTCTTT.

This clonotype showed up just a few times. The chain joins TRBV13 to TRBJ2-1, with D possibly matching TRBD2 (5 bases). Germline CDR1 reads PRHDT; CDR2 reads FYEKMQ (reference sequence). Deletions cut 8 bases from V and 4 bases from J, with 18 bases between. The length of the CDR3 is 15 residues. The CDR3 is CASEMPAAGYNEQFF. CDR3 sequence (DNA): TGTGCCAGCGAGATGCCAGCGGCCGGATACAATGAGCAGTTCTTC.

In this sample, this clonotype turned up many times. The chain couples TRBV2 to TRBJ2-7, with D perhaps matching TRBD1 or TRBD2 (5 bases each). From germline, CDR1 is SNHLY and CDR2 FYNNEI. Between the trimmed V and J ends, which lost 6 bases and 4 bases, there was a span of 19 bases. The CDR3 consists of 15 residues. CDR3 in amino acids: CASSTVWGKQYEQYF. In DNA, the CDR3 is TGTGCCAGCAGCACCGTTTGGGGGAAACAGTACGAGCAGTACTTC.

This rearrangement joins TRBV15 to TRBJ2-5; 8 bases line up with TRBD2. The CDR3 totals 14 residues. J lost 9 bases, V lost 4 bases, and 10 bases had no gene match. Germline lookup yields CDR1 LNHNV and CDR2 YYDKDF (reference sequence). CDR3 nucleotide sequence: TGTGCCACCAGCACACGTCTAGCGGGCAAGGCCCAGTACTTC. Translation gives CATSTRLAGKAQYF.

The chain is built from TRBV15 and TRBJ1-5, with 9 bases that match TRBD1. The CDR3 is made up of 14 amino acids. V shed 6 bases, J shed 4 bases, and the junction held 4 bases outside the gene matches. Germline V CDR1 and CDR2: LNHNV, YYDKDF (reference sequence). The CDR3 is CATSNRGPNQPQHF. CDR3 coding DNA: TGTGCCACCAGTAACAGGGGGCCGAATCAGCCCCAGCATTTT.

V and J are TRBV19 and TRBJ1-1; a possible D gene is TRBD1 (6 bases). V was shortened by 5 bases and J by 1 base, with 17 bases between the two germline ends. The CDR3 extends over 16 amino acids. Germline values: CDR1 LNHDA, CDR2 SQIVND (reference sequence). In DNA, the CDR3 is TGTGCCAGTAGTCGGGGGGGGCCTTTAAGGAACACTGAAGCTTTCTTT. Its protein product is CASSRGGPLRNTEAFF.

DNA for the CDR3: TGCAGTGCTAGACCCGGGGGGGGTCCGGCGGGGACGCAGTATTTT. It specifies CSARPGGGPAGTQYF. The J gene is TRBJ2-3, the V gene TRBV20-1; the match to TRBD2 covers 8 bases. After removal of 2 bases from V and 9 bases from J, the junction contained 13 bases not matched to a gene. CDR1 and CDR2 from the germline V gene are DFQATT and SNEGSKA (reference sequence). The CDR3 totals 15 residues.

This clonotype has just a few counts. A read error is possible here, since a much larger clone lies one base away. The chain joins TRBV20-1 to TRBJ2-7, with 10 bases matching TRBD2. CDR1 DFQATT and CDR2 SNEGSKA come from the germline V gene (reference sequence). This CDR3 comprises 14 residues. The DNA for the CDR3 is TGCGGTGCCGTTACTAGCGGGAAAACCTACGAGCAGTACTTC. Its protein is CGAVTSGKTYEQYF.

The chain recombines TRBV18 with TRBJ1-5; TRBD1 is a possible D gene (6 bases). V lost 4 bases and J lost 3, with 13 bases in between. Per germline, CDR1 KGHSH and CDR2 LQKENI. CDR3 size: 15 residues. As DNA, the CDR3 is TGTGCCAGCTCACTTACAGGGTATTCCAATCAGCCCCAGCATTTT. This sequence encodes CASSLTGYSNQPQHF.

There are many counts of this clonotype. The chain is built from TRBV20-1 and TRBJ1-2; 7 nucleotides agree with TRBD1. This CDR3 has 14 amino acids. CDR1 and CDR2 from the germline V gene are DFQATT and SNEGSKA (reference sequence). V trimming: 1 base; J trimming: 7 bases; junction bases outside the gene matches: 9. CDR3 loop: CSARAYTGEGGYTF. CDR3 bases: TGCAGTGCTAGAGCCTATACAGGGGAGGGTGGCTACACCTTC.

This clonotype was observed at least ten times. Here the CDR3 reads CASSVGDEQFF. The CDR3 DNA reads TGCGCCAGCAGCGTCGGAGATGAGCAGTTCTTC. The J gene is TRBJ2-1, the V gene TRBV5-1; no firm D call. CDR1 SGHRS and CDR2 YFSETQ come from the germline V gene. The V and J ends lost 4 bases and 8 bases respectively, with 7 bases between them. This CDR3 is 11 amino acids long.

The chain carries TRBV2 and TRBJ2-5, with D maybe TRBD1 (5 bases). V was shortened by 3 bases and J by 5 bases, with 16 bases between the two germline ends. This CDR3 comprises 15 residues. The germline gives CDR1 SNHLY, CDR2 FYNNEI. The CDR3 region is CASSDAVRGRETQYF. The CDR3 bases are TGTGCCAGCAGTGATGCAGTTAGGGGAAGGGAGACCCAGTACTTC. Variable domain in full (rest from reference TRBV2 and TRBJ2-5): EPEVTQTPSHQVTQMGQEVILRCVPISNHLYFYWYRQILGQKVEFLVSFYNNEISEKSEIFDDQFSVERPDGSNFTLKIRSTKLEDSAMYFCASSDAVRGRETQYFGPGTRLLVL.

This clonotype was seen many times. The chain joins TRBV5-1 to TRBJ1-1; no firm D call. V was trimmed by 2 bases and J by 14 bases, leaving 19 bases between them. The CDR3 sequence is 13 residues long. The germline V gene encodes CDR1 SGHRS and CDR2 YFSETQ. The CDR3 sequence: CASSFGDGGTLFF. In DNA form, the CDR3 reads TGCGCCAGCAGCTTTGGCGACGGTGGTACGTTGTTCTTT.

At least ten counts were recorded for this clonotype. The chain recombines TRBV19 with TRBJ1-1; D is uncertain. The CDR3 extends over 14 amino acids. V lost 3 bases to trimming and J lost 3 bases, with 11 bases between them. The germline V gene encodes CDR1 LNHDA and CDR2 SQIVND (reference sequence). The CDR3 here is CASSIGYSYTEAFF. CDR3 bases: TGTGCCAGTAGTATCGGTTACAGCTACACTGAAGCTTTCTTT.

This clonotype was seen more than once but under ten times. The gene calls are TRBV5-4 and TRBJ2-7; TRBD2 is a possible D gene (5 bases). Germline-derived CDR1 and CDR2 are SGHNT and YYREEE (reference sequence). The CDR3 length is 14 residues. Trimming stripped 2 bases from V and 2 bases from J, with 11 bases between. CDR3 residues: CASSFGLAPYEQYF. CDR3 DNA sequence: TGTGCCAGCAGCTTTGGACTGGCTCCCTACGAGCAGTACTTC.

This clonotype came up many times. The gene calls are TRBV7-2 and TRBJ1-6, with 8 bases identical to TRBD1. Germline CDR1 and CDR2: SGHTA and FQGNSA. The CDR3 is 14 amino acids. The junction had 7 bases not matched to a gene; V was cut back by 5 bases and J by 10 bases. In DNA, the CDR3 is TGTGCCAGCAGCCGCGACAGGGGCTACTCACCCCTCCACTTT. This encodes CASSRDRGYSPLHF. Full variable domain (outside the CDR3, taken from reference TRBV7-2 and TRBJ1-6): GAGVSQSPSNKVTEKGKDVELRCDPISGHTALYWYRQSLGQGLEFLIYFQGNSAPDKSGLPSDRFSAERTGGSVSTLTIQRTQQEDSAVYLCASSRDRGYSPLHFGNGTRLTVT.

As regards this clonotype: One junction end does not reproduce the germline sequence, and a read error may be involved. This chain connects TRBV5-1 to TRBJ1-1; a weak D match, TRBD1 (6 bases). CDR3 size: 16 residues. The germline V gene encodes CDR1 SGHRS and CDR2 YFSETQ. The CDR3 sequence is CASSVQGLRMNTVAFF. The CDR3 DNA is TGCGCCAGCAGCGTACAGGGTCTTCGCATGAACACTGTAGCTTTCTTT.